The 26 T cell receptor beta chains in this list originate from one sample, sequenced in a study of T cells in women clearing cervical HPV infection. The data were produced by immunoSEQ multiplex PCR, yet TCRdb's version contains in-frame clones alone and is incomplete. This sample carries fewer than 40,000 clones, with less than 8.5% going to the ten biggest clones. Material for sequencing was blood buffy coat. These receptor sequences come from a woman between 18 and 70 years old with a cervical HPV16 infection that either progressed to CIN3+ or cleared (not recorded which).

Worth noting for this clone: Sequencing ends 3 residues short of the CDR3 end; the germline J gene provides the rest. The chain joins TRBV2 to TRBJ2-7; 9 bases line up with TRBD1. J was trimmed by 3 bases and V by 6 bases; bases with no gene match: 6. The CDR3 length is 14 residues. Looked up from germline, CDR1 is SNHLY and CDR2 is FYNNEI. The covered CDR3 bases are TGTGCCAGCAGACGGGACAGGGACCTCTACGAG. Amino acid sequence: CASRRDRDLYE. The CDR3 reads in full as CASRRDRDLYEQYF.

Comment on this clone: The read stops 3 residues short of the end of the CDR3; the missing end is completed from the germline J gene. This sequence joins TRBV5-1 and TRBJ1-5, with D tentatively TRBD1 (6 bases). Looked up from germline, CDR1 is SGHRS and CDR2 is YFSETQ. Trimming stripped 0 bases from V and 2 bases from J, with 9 bases between. The CDR3 totals 15 residues. CDR3 DNA, as far as it was read: TGCGCCAGCAGCTTGGAGGGGGATGGCAATCAGCCC. Encoded protein: CASSLEGDGNQP. The CDR3 as a whole reads CASSLEGDGNQPQHF.

Turning to this clone: Read data end 3 residues before the CDR3 end; the end is taken from the germline J gene. This chain joins TRBV20-1 and TRBJ2-6, with a weak D call TRBD1 (5 bases). The V end lost 2 bases, the J end lost 0 bases, and 8 bases lay between the germline ends. The germline gives CDR1 DFQATT, CDR2 SNEGSKA (reference sequence). This CDR3 is 15 amino acids long. The DNA read from the CDR3 is TGCAGTGCTAGAATCCAGGGCTCTGGGGCCAACGTC. It encodes CSARIQGSGANV. The whole CDR3 protein is CSARIQGSGANVLTF.

Here the CDR3 reads CASSINVSPGELFF. Incomplete CDR3 DNA: TGTGCCAGTAGTATTAATGTGAGCCCCGGGGAG. The rearrangement uses TRBV19 and TRBJ2-2; D unresolved. Read data end 3 residues before the CDR3 end; the end is taken from the germline J gene. V lost 3 bases and J 6 bases, leaving 11 bases between the germline ends. The CDR3 length is 14 residues. Germline assignment: CDR1 LNHDA and CDR2 SQIVND (reference sequence). The full variable domain, with the rest looked up from reference TRBV19 and TRBJ2-2, is DGGITQSPKYLFRKEGQNVTLSCEQNLNHDAMYWYRQDPGQGLRLIYYSQIVNDFQKGDIAEGYSVSREKKESFPLTVTSAQKNPTAFYLCASSINVSPGELFFGEGSRLTVL.

Considering frequency, this clone is medium-sized. The CDR3 DNA, read in part, is TGTGCCAGCTCACCAGACAGGGGAACCACAGATACG. Amino acids: CASSPDRGTTDT. The complete CDR3 protein is CASSPDRGTTDTQYF. This chain uses TRBV18 with TRBJ2-3; 8 nucleotides agree with TRBD1. From the germline J gene comes the end of the CDR3, since the read stops 3 residues before it. This CDR3 has 15 residues. Germline V gives CDR1 KGHSH, CDR2 LQKENI. With 2 bases clipped from V and 2 bases from J, the junction kept 3 bases outside the gene matches.

To note about this clone: The read ends 3 residues shy of where the CDR3 ends; the end is completed using the germline J gene. This chain uses TRBV7-6 with TRBJ1-1; D unclear. V lost 2 bases, J lost 3 bases, and 10 bases lay in between. This CDR3 is 14 amino acids long. Germline lookup yields CDR1 SGHVS and CDR2 FNYEAQ. CDR3 DNA (partial): TGTGCCAGCAGCTTATCCGTTTCTCACACTGAA. Its protein is CASSLSVSHTE. The entire CDR3 is CASSLSVSHTEAFF.

The CDR3 sequence: CASKPHPTDTYTF. CDR3 DNA, as far as it was read: TGTGCCAGCAAACCCCATCCCACAGATACC. The J gene is TRBJ1-2, the V gene TRBV6-2 or TRBV6-3; D call uncertain. The CDR3 is cut off 3 residues early in the read; its end comes from the germline J gene. The germline CDR1 and CDR2 sequences are MNHEY and SVGEGT. The CDR3 length is 13 residues.

In the case of this clone: The sequenced fragment ends 3 residues before the CDR3 boundary, so the rest is inferred from the germline J gene. The gene calls are TRBV20-1 and TRBJ1-6; perhaps TRBD1 as D (5 bases). The germline CDR1 and CDR2 sequences are DFQATT and SNEGSKA (reference sequence). Trimming took off 6 bases at V and 5 bases at J, with 11 bases between the two ends. The CDR3 contains 13 residues. The CDR3 loop is CSAQGSDNSPLHF. The covered CDR3 bases are TGCAGTGCCCAGGGATCCGATAATTCACCC.

The chain's CDR3 is CASSLNSRNEQFF. The sequenced CDR3 bases are TGTGCCAGCAGCCTGAACAGTCGAAATGAG. The rearrangement uses TRBV7-3 and TRBJ2-1; D remains unclear. The CDR3 is cut off 3 residues early in the read; its end comes from the germline J gene. V was clipped by 5 bases and J by 7 bases, with 12 bases between them. This CDR3 contains 13 residues. Germline CDR1 is SGHTA and CDR2 is FQGTGA.

Remarks on this clone: The CDR3 end lies 3 residues beyond the end of the read and is filled in from the germline J gene. This sequence joins TRBV7-3 and TRBJ2-5, with TRBD2 matching over 8 bases. Per germline, CDR1 SGHTA and CDR2 FQGTGA. The J segment lost 1 base and the V segment lost 5 bases, leaving 9 bases of the junction unmatched. The CDR3 totals 16 residues. The DNA read from the CDR3 is TGTGCCAGCAGCCCGGGCGGGGGGCCCCTCCAAGAGACC. Its protein is CASSPGGGPLQET. The whole CDR3 is CASSPGGGPLQETQYF.

Comment on this clone: The CDR3 end falls 3 residues outside the read, so it is completed with the germline J gene. V gene TRBV20-1 combines with J gene TRBJ2-3, with 12 bases matching TRBD2. V was pared by 0 bases and J by 4 bases, with 5 bases of the junction left unmatched. The CDR3 is 16 residues long. Germline V gene lookup returns CDR1 DFQATT and CDR2 SNEGSKA (reference sequence). CDR3 loop: CSARDLAGGVADTQYF. The CDR3 bases that were read are TGCAGTGCTAGAGATCTAGCGGGGGGGGTTGCAGATACG.

A word on this clone: The read terminates 3 residues before the CDR3 end, so the remaining end is supplied by the germline J gene. The chain employs TRBV20-1 and TRBJ1-6, with 8 bases matching TRBD1. The CDR3 contains 16 residues. The V and J ends lost 0 bases and 4 bases, in that order; junction bases with no gene match: 5. CDR1 DFQATT and CDR2 SNEGSKA come from the germline V gene (reference sequence). The DNA read from the CDR3 is TGCAGTGCTAGAGATGCCAGGGGGCTTTATAATTCACCC. Its protein is CSARDARGLYNSP. The complete CDR3 protein is CSARDARGLYNSPLHF.

CDR3: CASSPPGSAGSRYGYTF. The DNA read from the CDR3 is TGTGCCAGCTCACCACCAGGGTCGGCAGGGAGTCGCTATGGC. The J gene is TRBJ1-2, the V gene TRBV18; perhaps TRBD1 as D (5 bases). The CDR3 goes on 3 residues after the read ends, and that part is filled in from the germline J gene. Deletions cut 0 bases from V and 4 bases from J, with 18 bases between. The CDR3 has 17 residues. The germline CDR1 and CDR2 sequences are KGHSH and LQKENI.

Turning to this clone: The CDR3 goes on 3 residues after the read ends, and that part is filled in from the germline J gene. The gene calls are TRBV18 and TRBJ1-2; D is unclear. V was clipped by 1 base and J by 4 bases, with 10 bases between them. CDR1 and CDR2 (germline): KGHSH, LQKENI. CDR3 length equals 14 residues. The sequenced CDR3 bases are TGTGCCAGCTCACCACGAGGCGGCGCCTATGGC. It yields the protein CASSPRGGAYG. The full CDR3 protein reads CASSPRGGAYGYTF.

To note about this clone: The CDR3 extends 3 residues past the end of the read, so its final part is completed from the germline J gene. The chain carries TRBV19 and TRBJ2-3, with D perhaps TRBD1 (5 bases). CDR1 is LNHDA, CDR2 SQIVND, per germline (reference sequence). The CDR3 runs to 14 residues. The CDR3 loop is CASSTPRVGETQYF. CDR3 bases read: TGTGCCAGTAGTACCCCCAGGGTAGGAGAGACG.

Points on this clone: The junction does not match germline at one end; this may be a read error. The read terminates 3 residues ahead of where the CDR3 ends, so the germline J gene completes it. The chain recombines TRBV7-7 with TRBJ2-4; weak D call: TRBD1 (6 bases). The CDR3 extends over 12 amino acids. CDR1 and CDR2 (germline): SSHAT, FNYEAQ (reference sequence). The CDR3 sequence is CASSFRGRGQYF. The part of the CDR3 DNA that was read is TGTGCTAGCAGCTTCAGGGGACGTGGT.

Remarks on this clone: With the read ending 3 residues before the CDR3 end, the germline J gene is used to fill in that end. The J gene is TRBJ2-1, the V gene TRBV30; 7 nucleotides match TRBD1. Germline CDR1 and CDR2: GTSNPN and SVGIG (reference sequence). The ends lost 2 bases at V and 7 bases at J; junction bases unmatched: 14. The CDR3 has 16 residues. The CDR3 DNA, read in part, is TGTGCCTGGAGTCTGAACAGGGGCCCCACCGTGAATGAG. Its translation is CAWSLNRGPTVNE. The whole CDR3 region reads CAWSLNRGPTVNEQFF.

Comment on this clone: The CDR3 end lies 3 residues beyond the end of the read and is filled in from the germline J gene. The chain uses TRBV12-3 or TRBV12-4 and TRBJ2-1; D gene unclear. The V and J ends lost 5 bases and 1 base respectively, with 9 bases between them. The CDR3 covers 14 residues. CDR3 DNA, as far as it was read: TGTGCCAGCAGTCCCGTCCTTTCCTACAATGAG. Protein sequence: CASSPVLSYNE. The CDR3, in full, reads CASSPVLSYNEQFF.

As to this clone: The read ends 3 residues early relative to the CDR3; the germline J gene fills the gap. This sequence joins TRBV5-4 and TRBJ2-3; 9 nucleotides match TRBD2. J lost 7 bases, V lost 0 bases, and 9 bases had no gene match. The germline V gene encodes CDR1 SGHNT and CDR2 YYREEE (reference sequence). The CDR3 spans 16 residues. The part of the CDR3 DNA that was read is TGTGCCAGCAGCTTGGCTCTAGCGGGGTCCTCAAATACG. Amino acids: CASSLALAGSSNT. The CDR3 in full is CASSLALAGSSNTQYF.

The CDR3 spells CASSQDWTGRQPQHF. CDR3 bases read: TGCGCCAGCAGCCAAGATTGGACAGGGAGGCAGCCC. The gene calls are TRBV4-1 and TRBJ1-5, with 8 bases that match TRBD1. The sequence runs out 3 residues before the end of the CDR3; the remainder is reconstructed from the germline J gene. Losses at the gene ends were 0 bases for V and 7 bases for J; bases not matched to a gene: 5. Germline CDR1 MGHRA, CDR2 YSYEKL. The CDR3 runs 15 residues.

About this clone: The read halts 3 residues ahead of the CDR3 end, with the missing end drawn from the germline J gene. The chain employs TRBV19 and TRBJ2-3; D not certain. Germline CDR1 is LNHDA and CDR2 is SQIVND (reference sequence). CDR3 length equals 13 residues. The CDR3 DNA, read in part, is TGTGCCAGTAGCACATACCAGAGAGAGACG. It specifies CASSTYQRET. In full, the CDR3 reads CASSTYQRETQYF.

About this clone itself: The read ends 3 residues early relative to the CDR3; the germline J gene fills the gap. V usage is TRBV20-1 and J usage is TRBJ2-2; 7 bases are shared with TRBD1. This CDR3 region has 15 residues. V shed 0 bases and J 5 bases; nucleotides not matched to a gene: 6. In germline, CDR1 is DFQATT, CDR2 SNEGSKA (reference sequence). CDR3 region: CSARDDRVGTGELFF. The CDR3 bases that were read are TGCAGTGCTAGAGATGACAGGGTAGGGACCGGGGAG.

Worth noting for this clone: The CDR3 end is not reached by the read, which stops 3 residues before it; the germline J gene fills it in. V and J are TRBV7-2 and TRBJ2-5; 7 nucleotides match TRBD2. Germline V gene data show CDR1 as SGHTA and CDR2 as FQGNSA. The CDR3 is 15 residues long. J was trimmed by 1 base and V by 5 bases; bases with no gene match: 7. The CDR3 protein is CASSPGLVFQETQYF. Incomplete CDR3 DNA: TGTGCCAGCAGCCCAGGACTAGTATTCCAAGAGACC.

Comments on this clone: Sequencing ends 3 residues short of the CDR3 end; the germline J gene provides the rest. V gene TRBV5-6 combines with J gene TRBJ2-7, with D perhaps TRBD1 (6 bases). This CDR3 has 15 amino acids. The germline V gene encodes CDR1 SGHDT and CDR2 YYEEEE. Deletions cut 4 bases from V and 0 bases from J, with 14 bases between. The CDR3 protein is CASSPRQVNSYEQYF. The sequenced part of the CDR3 DNA is TGTGCCAGCAGCCCCCGACAGGTTAACTCCTACGAG.

As concerns this clone: The read ends 3 residues shy of where the CDR3 ends; the end is completed using the germline J gene. The rearrangement links TRBV7-2 to TRBJ2-2; perhaps TRBD2 as D (6 bases). Per germline, CDR1 SGHTA and CDR2 FQGNSA. CDR3 size: 15 residues. Trimming removed 4 bases from V and 8 bases from J, with 17 bases in between. The sequenced part of the CDR3 DNA is TGTGCCAGCAGCTGGGGGACTTCCATCGGAGGGGAG. It yields the protein CASSWGTSIGGE. The full-length CDR3 reads as CASSWGTSIGGELFF.

A word on this clone: The read is 3 residues too short to cover the CDR3 end, so that end is filled in from the germline J gene. The chain employs TRBV5-1 and TRBJ1-2; TRBD1 aligns across 8 bases. The CDR3 covers 14 residues. With V trimmed by 3 bases and J by 5 bases, 6 bases remained unmatched. Germline CDR1 and CDR2: SGHRS and YFSETQ. The CDR3 protein is CASSWDRSGYGYTF. The DNA read from the CDR3 is TGCGCCAGCAGCTGGGACAGGTCTGGGTATGGC.